One sample yielded the 8 T cell receptor beta chains listed below, sequenced in a study of human T cells and chemical hapten exposure. Time point described: patch test 1, 2 weeks after DPC sensitization. As to treatment: therapeutic diphenylcyclopropenone sensitization with weekly scalp DPC. TCRdb analysed the RACE reads with MiXCR anew, one entry per CDR3 protein. The table has fewer than 500,000 distinct CDR3 sequences, approximately 4.4% seen once; the top ten hold 2% to 2.5%. The material sequenced was whole blood, taken in connection with sensitization to the hapten diphenylcyclopropenone (DPC). The receptors come from a woman aged 50 to 65 with alopecia areata. Some clones in this sample may be carry-over from other donors' samples.

This clonotype was detected a few times. J is TRBJ2-3 and V is TRBV27; D gene uncertain. The germline CDR1 and CDR2 sequences are MNHEY and SMNVEV (reference sequence). The CDR3 covers 14 residues. The V and J ends lost 6 bases and 0 bases respectively, with 10 bases between them. In DNA, the CDR3 is TGTGCCAGCAGCAGTTACGACAGCACAGATACGCAGTATTTT. Amino acids: CASSSYDSTDTQYF.

This clonotype was seen only a few times. This chain connects TRBV20-1 to TRBJ2-5; possible D gene TRBD1, 5 bases. The length of the CDR3 is 13 residues. Germline values: CDR1 DFQATT, CDR2 SNEGSKA (reference sequence). Trimming removed 1 base at V and 7 bases at J, with 13 bases between. CDR3: CSARGTDKGTQYF. The DNA of the CDR3 is TGCAGTGCTAGAGGGACGGACAAGGGGACCCAGTACTTC.

This clonotype was seen many times. The genes are TRBV7-2 and TRBJ1-2; D is undetermined. V gave up 1 base and J gave up 4 bases, with 7 bases separating them. The CDR3 sequence is 13 residues long. Germline loops: CDR1 SGHTA, CDR2 FQGNSA. The CDR3 loop reads CASSLDDVYGYTF. The CDR3 DNA sequence: TGTGCCAGCAGCTTAGACGATGTCTATGGCTACACCTTC. Full variable domain (outside the CDR3, taken from reference TRBV7-2 and TRBJ1-2): GAGVSQSPSNKVTEKGKDVELRCDPISGHTALYWYRQSLGQGLEFLIYFQGNSAPDKSGLPSDRFSAERTGGSVSTLTIQRTQQEDSAVYLCASSLDDVYGYTFGSGTRLTVV.

The genes are TRBV5-6 and TRBJ2-1; TRBD1 agrees at 9 bases. CDR1 and CDR2 from the germline V gene are SGHDT and YYEEEE. The CDR3 has 14 amino acids. V was pared by 0 bases and J by 9 bases, with 4 bases of the junction left unmatched. The CDR3 loop is CASSLAGTGSEQFF. Here the CDR3 DNA reads TGTGCCAGCAGCTTGGCCGGGACAGGGAGTGAGCAGTTCTTC.

In its sample, this clonotype was seen many times. The J gene is TRBJ1-1, the V gene TRBV6-2 or TRBV6-3, with TRBD1 as a possible D gene (5 bases). The V gene's germline CDR1 is MNHEY and CDR2 SVGEGT. The CDR3 runs 14 residues. The V gene lost 5 bases and the J gene lost 0 bases, with 10 bases spanning the gap. CDR3 DNA: TGTGCCAGCAGTGATGGACAATTGAACACTGAAGCTTTCTTT. It encodes CASSDGQLNTEAFF.

In this sample, this clonotype turned up a few times. This chain connects TRBV5-1 to TRBJ2-3; 10 nucleotides align to TRBD2. CDR3 length equals 16 residues. Germline assignment: CDR1 SGHRS and CDR2 YFSETQ. Losses at the gene ends were 1 base for V and 2 bases for J; bases not matched to a gene: 4. In DNA form, the CDR3 reads TGCGCCAGCAGCTTGCAGCGGGGGGGATCCACAGATACGCAGTATTTT. It codes for CASSLQRGGSTDTQYF.

This clonotype was seen many times. The CDR3 DNA reads TGTGCCAGCAGTTCAACCACGGGGACAGACGGCAATCAGCCCCAGCATTTT. The encoded protein is CASSSTTGTDGNQPQHF. The rearrangement joins TRBV6-5 to TRBJ1-5, with 7 bases matching TRBD1. V lost 4 bases and J lost 2; bases outside the gene matches: 11. The CDR3 is made up of 17 amino acids. Per germline, CDR1 MNHEY and CDR2 SVGAGI.

This clonotype was seen more than once but under ten times. The chain carries TRBV30 and TRBJ1-6; no clear D. The length of the CDR3 is 14 residues. The V and J ends lost 2 bases and 9 bases respectively, with 14 bases between them. Germline V lookup: CDR1 GTSNPN, CDR2 SVGIG (reference sequence). The CDR3 DNA reads TGTGCCTGGAGTCGAAGGGAAGGCGGTTCACCCCTCCACTTT. Its protein product is CAWSRREGGSPLHF. Full variable domain (missing parts from reference TRBV30 and TRBJ1-6): SQTIHQWPATLVQPVGSPLSLECTVEGTSNPNLYWYRQAAGRGLQLLFYSVGIGQISSEVPQNLSASRPQDRQFILSSKKLLLSDSGFYLCAWSRREGGSPLHFGNGTRLTVT.